The T cell receptor beta chain under discussion was sequenced for a study of shared clonotypes between healthy human individuals. Concerning this clone: Its antigen is unknown.

Original data processing: As immunoSEQ supplied junction-only sequences (without quality scores), filtering differed. Some clones are missing from TCRdb's copy, which holds only in-frame ones; the method was immunoSEQ multiplex PCR. V and J calls plus clone size are reproduced from that table; the DNA served to infer D and trimming. The table includes about 1.4 million clones, approximately 96% detected once. Regarding the study as a whole: Sharing across four donors was seen in 5% to 5.5% of naive CD4 clonotypes. Non-shared clonotypes had lower generation probabilities than clonotypes shared by all four sorted-subset donors.

Germline CDR1 SGHTS, CDR2 YDEGEE. V lost 5 bases and J lost 0, with 12 bases in between. The CDR3 covers 15 residues. The receptor comes from a man aged 25-40 years in good health. The chain carries TRBV5-8 and TRBJ2-1, with D tentatively TRBD1 (5 bases). Sequencing used naive CD4+ T cells sorted from blood. Subset reported: CD45RA+ positively selected. Here the CDR3 DNA reads TGTGCCAGCAGAGATAGACAGCCCTCCTACAATGAGCAGTTCTTC. This gives the protein CASRDRQPSYNEQFF. Using reference TRBV5-8 and TRBJ2-1 for the parts outside the CDR3, the full variable domain is EAGVTQSPTHLIKTRGQQATLRCSPISGHTSVYWYQQALGLGLQFLLWYDEGEERNRGNFPPRFSGRQFPNYSSELNVNALELEDSALYLCASRDRQPSYNEQFFGPGTRLTVL.